A single count supports the clone carrying this T cell receptor (beta chain). Its target is not known. V trimming: 0 bases; J trimming: 1 base; junction bases outside the gene matches: 3. CDR1 is SGDLS and CDR2 is YYNGEE in the germline V gene. The CDR3 sequence is 16 residues long. Each cell subset's genomic DNA was divided evenly among several immunoSEQ plates. TCRdb keeps only in-frame clones here, not all; method: immunoSEQ multiplex PCR. The sample has 2 million to 2.5 million clones, 85% to 95% seen once; the top ten hold approximately 1.2%. The sample belongs to a study of shared clonotypes between healthy human individuals. Study conclusions and caveats: On the whole, naive subsets had larger estimated richness than memory subsets had.

Naive CD8 isolation took CD45RO-negative cells positively selected for CCR7 and excluded terminally differentiated effector memory CD45RA+ cells. Sequenced sample: naive CD8+ T cells sorted from blood. V and J are TRBV9 and TRBJ1-2, with TRBD1 matching over 10 bases. The clonotype was recovered from a man younger than 35 in good health. DNA of the CDR3: TGTGCCAGCAGCGTAGCTGGGACAGGGGATAACTATGGCTACACCTTC. It translates to CASSVAGTGDNYGYTF.